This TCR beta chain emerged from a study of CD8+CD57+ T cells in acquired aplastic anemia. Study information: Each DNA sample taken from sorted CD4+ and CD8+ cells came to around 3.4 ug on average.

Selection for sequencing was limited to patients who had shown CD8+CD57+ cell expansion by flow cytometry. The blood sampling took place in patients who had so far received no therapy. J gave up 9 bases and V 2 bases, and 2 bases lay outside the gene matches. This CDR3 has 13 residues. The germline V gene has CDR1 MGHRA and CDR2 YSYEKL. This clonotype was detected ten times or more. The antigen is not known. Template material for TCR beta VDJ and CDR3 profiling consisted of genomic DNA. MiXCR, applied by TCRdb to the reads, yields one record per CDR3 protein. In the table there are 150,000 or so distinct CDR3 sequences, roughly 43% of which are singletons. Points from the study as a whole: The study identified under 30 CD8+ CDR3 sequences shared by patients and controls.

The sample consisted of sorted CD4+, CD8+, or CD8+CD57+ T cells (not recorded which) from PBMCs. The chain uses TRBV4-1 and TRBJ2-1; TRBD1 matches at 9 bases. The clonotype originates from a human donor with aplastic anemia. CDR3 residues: CASSQTGGFEQFF. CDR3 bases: TGCGCCAGCAGCCAAACAGGGGGCTTTGAGCAGTTCTTC.